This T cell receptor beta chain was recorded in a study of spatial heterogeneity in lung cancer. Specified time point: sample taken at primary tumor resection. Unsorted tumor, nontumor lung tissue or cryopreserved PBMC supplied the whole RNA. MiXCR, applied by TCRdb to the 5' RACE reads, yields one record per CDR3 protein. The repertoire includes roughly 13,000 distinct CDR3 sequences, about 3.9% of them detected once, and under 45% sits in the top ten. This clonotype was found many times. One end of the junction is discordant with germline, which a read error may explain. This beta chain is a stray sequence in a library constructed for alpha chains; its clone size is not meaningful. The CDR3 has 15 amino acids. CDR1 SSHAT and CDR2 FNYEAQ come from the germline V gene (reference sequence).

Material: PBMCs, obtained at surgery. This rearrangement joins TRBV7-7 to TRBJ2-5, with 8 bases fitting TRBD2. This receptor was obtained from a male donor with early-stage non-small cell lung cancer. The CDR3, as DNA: TGTGCTAGCAGCTTCGACGGGAGGGGCCAAGAGACCCAGTACTTC. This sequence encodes CASSFDGRGQETQYF.